These 14 T cell receptor beta chains were sequenced from one sample in a study of T cell responses to AZD1222 COVID-19 vaccine. The method was immunoSEQ multiplex PCR; TCRdb's version includes in-frame clones alone and lacks a portion of them. The sample carries about 150,000 clones, 70% to 90% recorded once. Sequenced material: peripheral blood, taken on day 0 of AZD1222 vaccination. The receptors come from an adult in good health.

The chain combines TRBV5-1 with TRBJ2-2, with no clear D. The CDR3 loop spans 14 amino acids. Trimming removed 2 bases at V and 8 bases at J, with 13 bases between. Germline V lookup: CDR1 SGHRS, CDR2 YFSETQ. CDR3 region: CASSLEPASGELFF. CDR3 DNA: TGCGCCAGCAGCTTAGAACCGGCATCTGGGGAGCTGTTTTTT.

The chain couples TRBV29-1 to TRBJ1-2; D not certain. V gave up 6 bases and J gave up 5 bases, with 13 bases separating them. The germline V gene encodes CDR1 SQVTM and CDR2 ANQGSEA. The CDR3 consists of 12 residues. As DNA, the CDR3 is TGCAGCGTGAGTCATGGGCAGTATGGCTACACCTTC. Its protein product is CSVSHGQYGYTF.

The rearrangement links TRBV19 to TRBJ1-2; 7 nucleotides match TRBD1. V shed 5 bases, J shed 2 bases, and the junction held 2 bases outside the gene matches. The CDR3 covers 13 residues. Germline assignment: CDR1 LNHDA and CDR2 SQIVND (reference sequence). This CDR3 reads CASSGDRNYGYTF. The CDR3 region has the DNA TGTGCCAGTAGTGGGGACAGAAACTATGGCTACACCTTC.

The chain uses TRBV7-9 and TRBJ2-1; a possible D gene is TRBD2 (5 bases). V was pared by 4 bases and J by 2 bases, with 15 bases between. CDR3 length: 16 residues. Germline values: CDR1 SEHNR, CDR2 FQNEAQ (reference sequence). This CDR3 reads CASSSFRGTTYNEQFF. The CDR3 nucleotides read TGTGCCAGCAGCTCATTCCGGGGTACCACCTACAATGAGCAGTTCTTC.

The chain carries TRBV2 and TRBJ1-5; D not certain. The CDR3 is 13 residues long. Germline CDR1 reads SNHLY; CDR2 reads FYNNEI. Trimming shortened V by 2 bases and J by 7 bases, and 9 bases separated the two germline ends. As DNA, the CDR3 is TGTGCCAGCAGTGAAAACCCCAACCAGCCCCAGCATTTT. This gives the protein CASSENPNQPQHF.

V gene TRBV6-5 combines with J gene TRBJ1-2; D may be TRBD1 (5 bases). Trimming pared 2 bases from V and 5 bases from J, leaving 15 bases between. Germline CDR1 reads MNHEY; CDR2 reads SVGAGI. This CDR3 comprises 15 residues. The CDR3 DNA reads TGTGCCAGCAGTTACCAAGGAGGGGAATGGTATGGCTACACCTTC. Amino acid sequence: CASSYQGGEWYGYTF.

This clone was detected only a few times. The V call is TRBV10-1, the J call TRBJ2-2; 7 bases align to TRBD2. Germline CDR1 is WNHNN and CDR2 is SYGVQD (reference sequence). The CDR3 loop spans 16 amino acids. V was clipped by 0 bases and J by 5 bases; unmatched bases: 6. CDR3 DNA sequence: TGCGCCAGCAGTGAGTCAAGGCGGGAGAATACCGGGGAGCTGTTTTTT. It codes for CASSESRRENTGELFF.

The J gene is TRBJ1-2, the V gene TRBV7-8, with D unresolved. Germline CDR1 is SGHVS and CDR2 is FQNEAQ. The length of the CDR3 is 14 residues. The V gene lost 3 bases and the J gene lost 7 bases, with 15 bases spanning the gap. The CDR3 is CASSFIRDQSGYTF. CDR3 DNA sequence: TGTGCCAGCAGCTTTATAAGGGATCAGAGTGGCTACACCTTC.

This chain joins TRBV27 and TRBJ1-6; TRBD1 is a possible D gene (6 bases). The germline CDR1 and CDR2 sequences are MNHEY and SMNVEV (reference sequence). V lost 5 bases and J 10 bases, leaving 15 bases between the germline ends. The CDR3 contains 14 residues. The CDR3 here is CASSLVGGGSPLHF. The CDR3 bases are TGTGCCAGCAGTCTCGTAGGGGGTGGATCACCCCTCCACTTT.

Only a few counts were recorded for this clone. The chain is built from TRBV12-3 or TRBV12-4 and TRBJ1-3; the D is unclear. The CDR3 is made up of 12 amino acids. V lost 5 bases, J lost 3 bases, and 5 bases lay in between. The CDR3 region is CASSIGGNTIYF. The CDR3 region has the DNA TGTGCCAGCAGTATCGGTGGAAACACCATATATTTT.

The V gene is TRBV7-6, the J gene TRBJ2-1, with 10 bases identical to TRBD2. The ends lost 5 bases at V and 8 bases at J; junction bases unmatched: 12. Germline CDR1 reads SGHVS; CDR2 reads FNYEAQ. The CDR3 spans 16 residues. The CDR3 region is CASSLRLAGEWDEQFF. The CDR3 region has the DNA TGTGCCAGCAGCCTCCGCCTAGCGGGAGAATGGGATGAGCAGTTCTTC.

This chain connects TRBV7-9 to TRBJ1-2; the D is unclear. V lost 5 bases and J lost 8, with 12 bases in between. The V gene's germline CDR1 is SEHNR and CDR2 FQNEAQ (reference sequence). This CDR3 region has 12 residues. The CDR3 spells CASSPLDFGYTF. The CDR3, as DNA: TGTGCCAGCAGCCCGCTGGACTTCGGCTACACCTTC.

This clone was recorded only once. CDR3 nucleotide sequence: TGTGCCTGCCGGCGGGGGACTAGCGGTTCCACAGATACGCAGTATTTT. It specifies CACRRGTSGSTDTQYF. This chain connects TRBV30 to TRBJ2-3, with 11 positions matching TRBD2. CDR3 length equals 16 residues. CDR1 GTSNPN and CDR2 SVGIG come from the germline V gene (reference sequence). V shed 6 bases, J shed 2 bases, and the junction held 10 bases outside the gene matches.

This clone has just one count. This chain joins TRBV4-1 and TRBJ2-1; a possible D gene is TRBD1 (6 bases). CDR1 and CDR2 (germline): MGHRA, YSYEKL. Trimming shortened V by 0 bases and J by 6 bases, and 12 bases separated the two germline ends. CDR3 length equals 15 residues. CDR3 sequence: CASSQEHRVRNEQFF. For the CDR3, the DNA is TGCGCCAGCAGCCAAGAGCACAGGGTCCGCAATGAGCAGTTCTTC.